These T cell receptor beta chains were read from a single sample in a study of OX40 agonist ivuxolimab in advanced cancers. Profiling relied on immunoSEQ multiplex PCR, and the TCRdb table lists in-frame clones only, not all of them. The sample has tens of thousands of clones; 84% are singletons. Sequencing used CD4+ or CD8+ T cells sorted from blood, obtained in a trial of the OX40 agonist ivuxolimab. The receptors originated from an adult with an advanced solid tumor such as melanoma, head and neck, liver or kidney cancer. CDR3s include the opening cysteine and the closing phenylalanine or tryptophan. D genes are given only for firm matches. Expanded clones are given a class, and other clones once, few, many or no size at all.

d_gene	v_gene	j_gene	abundance	CDR3aa	CDR3nt
-	TRBV10-3	TRBJ2-7	-	CAISEGQTQYEQYF	TGTGCCATCAGTGAGGGACAGACACAATACGAGCAGTACTTC
TRBD1	TRBV5-1	TRBJ1-1	-	CASSTQGADAEAFF	TGCGCCAGCAGCACTCAGGGGGCAGACGCTGAAGCTTTCTTT
-	TRBV2	TRBJ1-3	-	CASSEEANTIYF	TGTGCCAGCAGTGAGGAGGCCAACACCATATATTTT
-	TRBV7-2	TRBJ2-3	-	CASSRGSTDTQYF	TGTGCCAGCAGCCGCGGGAGCACAGATACGCAGTATTTT
TRBD2	TRBV2	TRBJ2-1	few	CASSEGLAGDLIF	TGTGCCAGCAGTGAAGGGCTAGCGGGAGATTTAATCTTC
-	TRBV7-3	TRBJ1-2	-	CASSLMGSYGYTF	TGTGCCAGCAGCTTAATGGGTTCCTATGGCTACACCTTC
TRBD2	TRBV4-3	TRBJ2-7	-	CASSQLREAYYEQYF	TGCGCCAGCAGCCAACTTCGGGAGGCCTACTACGAGCAGTACTTC
-	TRBV28	TRBJ1-2	-	CASSLRERGYTF	TGTGCCAGCAGTTTACGGGAGAGGGGCTACACCTTC
-	TRBV2	TRBJ1-2	-	CASNSDVSLNYGYTF	TGTGCCAGCAACTCGGACGTTTCCCTAAACTATGGCTACACCTTC
-	TRBV4-2	TRBJ1-2	-	CASSPGPGANYGYTF	TGTGCCAGCAGCCCGGGCCCGGGGGCTAACTATGGCTACACCTTC